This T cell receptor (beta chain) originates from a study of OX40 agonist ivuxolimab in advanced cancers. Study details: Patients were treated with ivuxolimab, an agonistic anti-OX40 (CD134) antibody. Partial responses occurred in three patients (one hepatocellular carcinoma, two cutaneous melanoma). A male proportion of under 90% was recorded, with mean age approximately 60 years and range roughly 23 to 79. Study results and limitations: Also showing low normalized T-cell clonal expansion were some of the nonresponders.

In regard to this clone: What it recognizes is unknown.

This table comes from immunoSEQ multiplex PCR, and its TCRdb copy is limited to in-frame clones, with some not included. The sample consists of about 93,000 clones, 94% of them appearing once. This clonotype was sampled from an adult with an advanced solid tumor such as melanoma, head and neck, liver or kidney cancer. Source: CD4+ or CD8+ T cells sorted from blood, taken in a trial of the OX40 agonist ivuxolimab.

DNA for the CDR3: TGTGCCAGCAGCTTGGAGGGGCCTTGGGGGAACAATGAGCAGTTCTTC. Translation gives CASSLEGPWGNNEQFF. The chain couples TRBV5-6 to TRBJ2-1; the D call may be TRBD1 or TRBD2 (5 bases each). CDR3 size: 16 residues. Germline CDR1 is SGHDT and CDR2 is YYEEEE. V lost 0 bases to trimming and J lost 5 bases, with 15 bases between them. The variable domain in full, completed from reference TRBV5-6 and TRBJ2-1, reads DAGVTQSPTHLIKTRGQQVTLRCSPKSGHDTVSWYQQALGQGPQFIFQYYEEEERQRGNFPDRFSGHQFPNYSSELNVNALLLGDSALYLCASSLEGPWGNNEQFFGPGTRLTVL.